These 30 T cell receptor beta chains came from one sample sequenced in a study of T cells in Graves' hyperthyroidism and ophthalmopathy. Authors of the study amplified TCR beta CDR3 regions from RNA transcripts. The HTBI primer set drove a first-round RT-PCR of the TCR CDR3. Each CDR3 protein is one row after TCRdb ran MiXCR on the multiplex PCR reads. The table includes 280,000 or so distinct CDR3 sequences, 15% detected once. Sequencing was done on a sample of blood. The receptor source for this set is a woman in her 50s with Graves' hyperthyroidism that later progressed to Graves' ophthalmopathy.

At least ten counts were recorded for this clonotype. The chain employs TRBV2 and TRBJ1-1; 7 nucleotides match TRBD1. The V gene's germline CDR1 is SNHLY and CDR2 FYNNEI. The length of the CDR3 is 14 residues. Trimming took 4 bases from V and 7 from J; bases not matched to a gene: 9. For the CDR3, the DNA is TGTGCCAGCAGTGGGGACAGAACTAGCTTTGAAGCTTTCTTT. Its translation is CASSGDRTSFEAFF.

The chain uses TRBV9 and TRBJ2-1; 11 bases line up with TRBD2. CDR1 and CDR2 (germline): SGDLS, YYNGEE. V lost 0 bases, J lost 3 bases, and 11 bases stayed unmatched. The CDR3 is made up of 19 amino acids. The CDR3 is CASSVGAVRLAGFYNEQFF. Here the CDR3 DNA reads TGTGCCAGCAGCGTAGGGGCCGTCCGACTAGCGGGATTCTACAATGAGCAGTTCTTC.

The chain uses TRBV3-1 and TRBJ2-5; TRBD2 matches 16 bases. Trimming cost V 5 bases and J 4 bases; bases outside gene matches: 4. CDR3 size: 16 residues. Germline V gives CDR1 LGHDT, CDR2 YNNKEL (reference sequence). CDR3 amino acids: CASSSGLAGGRETQYF. The CDR3 DNA reads as TGTGCCAGCAGCTCGGGACTAGCGGGAGGGAGAGAGACCCAGTACTTC.

Ten or more counts support this clonotype. This sequence joins TRBV28 and TRBJ1-1, with D possibly matching TRBD1 (5 bases). V lost 5 bases and J lost 1, with 14 bases in between. Germline CDR1 and CDR2: MDHEN and SYDVKM. This CDR3 is built from 15 residues. The CDR3, as DNA: TGTGCCAGCAGTGGTCTGCGGGGGGGGAACACTGAAGCTTTCTTT. This codes for CASSGLRGGNTEAFF.

This clonotype was recorded many times. This chain connects TRBV18 to TRBJ2-1; 16 nucleotides line up with TRBD2. The CDR3 sequence is 16 residues long. V was pared by 2 bases and J by 7 bases, with 2 bases of the junction left unmatched. The germline V gene encodes CDR1 KGHSH and CDR2 LQKENI. The CDR3 coding sequence is TGTGCCAGCTCACCAGGGACTAGCGGGAGGGCTAATGAGCAGTTCTTC. Residues: CASSPGTSGRANEQFF.

This clonotype was seen repeatedly, ten times or more. The V gene is TRBV11-3, the J gene TRBJ2-1; the D call may be TRBD1 or TRBD2 (6 bases each). V lost 5 bases and J lost 9, with 14 bases in between. From germline, CDR1 is SGHNT and CDR2 YENEEA. This CDR3 has 13 amino acids. This CDR3 reads CASSRIQGGEQFF. The DNA for the CDR3 is TGTGCCAGCAGCCGAATACAGGGAGGTGAGCAGTTCTTC.

Only a few counts were recorded for this clonotype. The V call is TRBV9, the J call TRBJ2-7; 7 nucleotides match TRBD1. The CDR3 totals 14 residues. The germline V gene encodes CDR1 SGDLS and CDR2 YYNGEE. Trimming removed 4 bases from V and 1 base from J; junction bases left unmatched: 5. This CDR3 is CASSKGTESYEQYF. The DNA of the CDR3 is TGTGCCAGCAGCAAGGGGACAGAGTCCTACGAGCAGTACTTC.

This clonotype has ten or more counts. The rearrangement links TRBV5-1 to TRBJ2-5; D remains ambiguous. V was clipped by 1 base and J by 5 bases, with 9 bases between them. CDR3 length equals 13 residues. In germline, CDR1 is SGHRS, CDR2 YFSETQ. CDR3 residues: CASSLYVRETQYF. In DNA, the CDR3 is TGCGCCAGCAGCTTGTATGTCCGGGAGACCCAGTACTTC.

Many counts were recorded for this clonotype. The rearrangement joins TRBV28 to TRBJ1-5, with TRBD1 identical over 11 bases. V dropped 9 bases and J dropped 5; count of bases not matched to a gene: 6. CDR1 and CDR2 (germline): MDHEN, SYDVKM. This CDR3 has 14 residues. DNA of the CDR3: TGTGCCAGTTTGAGGACAGGGGGCCATCAGCCCCAGCATTTT. Amino acids: CASLRTGGHQPQHF.

This clonotype was seen at least ten times. The chain uses TRBV11-3 and TRBJ2-5, with 9 bases aligning to TRBD1. After removal of 3 bases from V and 3 bases from J, the junction contained 2 bases not matched to a gene. The CDR3 totals 14 residues. Germline V gene data show CDR1 as SGHNT and CDR2 as YENEEA. CDR3 residues: CASSLTGGKETQYF. In DNA, the CDR3 is TGTGCCAGCAGCTTGACAGGGGGGAAAGAGACCCAGTACTTC.

This clonotype was recorded a few times. CDR3 bases: TGTGCCAGCAGCGTAGAGGGACCCGATACGCAGTATTTT. It codes for CASSVEGPDTQYF. The gene calls are TRBV9 and TRBJ2-3; D may match TRBD1 or TRBD2 (5 bases each). Germline V lookup: CDR1 SGDLS, CDR2 YYNGEE. CDR3 length: 13 residues. Trimming took 0 bases from V and 6 from J, leaving 8 bases between them.

Only a few counts were recorded for this clonotype. The V gene is TRBV20-1, the J gene TRBJ1-1; maybe TRBD1 (6 bases). This CDR3 has 13 residues. Per germline, CDR1 DFQATT and CDR2 SNEGSKA (reference sequence). V was shortened by 6 bases and J by 4 bases, with 15 bases between the two germline ends. The DNA of the CDR3 is TGCAGTGCGGAGGGGGGGATGAGCACTGAAGCTTTCTTT. Its protein is CSAEGGMSTEAFF.

This clonotype was seen repeatedly, ten times or more. The chain employs TRBV20-1 and TRBJ1-4; D not certain. The V end lost 6 bases, the J end lost 6 bases, and 5 bases lay between the germline ends. The V gene's germline CDR1 is DFQATT and CDR2 SNEGSKA (reference sequence). CDR3 length: 10 amino acids. The CDR3 DNA sequence: TGCAGTGCCCCAGATGAAAAACTGTTTTTT. This gives the protein CSAPDEKLFF.

This clonotype was recorded many times. The chain carries TRBV3-1 and TRBJ2-1; no firm D call. V dropped 1 base and J dropped 4 bases, with 14 bases sitting between them. CDR3 size: 16 residues. The germline CDR1 and CDR2 sequences are LGHDT and YNNKEL (reference sequence). The CDR3 DNA is TGTGCCAGCAGCCAAGGGGTCAACCCACCATACAATGAGCAGTTCTTC. Protein product: CASSQGVNPPYNEQFF.

In this sample, this clonotype turned up many times. This chain joins TRBV2 and TRBJ2-7; D may correspond to TRBD1 or TRBD2 (5 bases each). The CDR3 spans 12 residues. Trimming removed 8 bases at V and 4 bases at J, with 12 bases between. Looked up from germline, CDR1 is SNHLY and CDR2 is FYNNEI. This CDR3 is CASARDGYEQYF. The DNA for the CDR3 is TGTGCCAGCGCAAGGGACGGTTACGAGCAGTACTTC.

In this sample, this clonotype turned up many times. V is TRBV7-3 and J is TRBJ2-3; D gene ambiguous. The CDR3 sequence is 17 residues long. Germline loops: CDR1 SGHTA, CDR2 FQGTGA. The ends were cut back, 3 bases at V and 2 bases at J, with 18 bases in the middle. CDR3 in DNA: TGTGCCAGCAGCTTGGTCTTGACGGCGGATTCCACAGATACGCAGTATTTT. Translation: CASSLVLTADSTDTQYF.

This clonotype is deemed medium-sized. CDR3: CASSQGHNYNEQFF. DNA of the CDR3: TGTGCCAGCAGTCAGGGACACAATTACAATGAGCAGTTCTTC. J is TRBJ2-1 and V is TRBV3-1, with D possibly TRBD1 on 6 matching bases. Per the germline V gene, CDR1 is LGHDT and CDR2 is YNNKEL (reference sequence). Trimming took off 6 bases at V and 4 bases at J, with 13 bases between the two ends. CDR3 length: 14 residues.

This clonotype was counted at least ten times. This chain links TRBV28 with TRBJ2-1; TRBD2 matches at 12 bases. The CDR3 sequence is 14 residues long. The V gene's germline CDR1 is MDHEN and CDR2 SYDVKM. J was trimmed by 9 bases and V by 1 base; bases with no gene match: 1. CDR3 protein: CASSLSSGRGEQFF. CDR3 DNA sequence: TGTGCCAGCAGTTTATCTAGCGGGAGGGGTGAGCAGTTCTTC. Variable domain in full (rest from reference TRBV28 and TRBJ2-1): DVKVTQSSRYLVKRTGEKVFLECVQDMDHENMFWYRQDPGLGLRLIYFSYDVKMKEKGDIPEGYSVSREKKERFSLILESASTNQTSMYLCASSLSSGRGEQFFGPGTRLTVL.

This clonotype was seen ten or more times. V usage is TRBV20-1 and J usage is TRBJ2-5; a possible D gene is TRBD2 (5 bases). Germline V gives CDR1 DFQATT, CDR2 SNEGSKA (reference sequence). CDR3 size: 14 residues. V lost 1 base to trimming and J lost 3 bases, with 12 bases between them. The DNA of the CDR3 is TGCAGTGCTAGAGTAGCATGGCGGGAAGAGACCCAGTACTTC. Its translation is CSARVAWREETQYF.

This clonotype was picked up a small number of times. The CDR3 spells CASSVSFVLGEKLFF. The DNA of the CDR3 is TGTGCCAGCAGCGTTTCGTTTGTCTTGGGTGAAAAACTGTTTTTT. This sequence joins TRBV9 and TRBJ1-4; D unclear. V was pared by 2 bases and J by 7 bases, with 15 bases between. There are 15 residues in the CDR3. The germline V gene has CDR1 SGDLS and CDR2 YYNGEE.

This clonotype has at least ten counts. This chain uses TRBV29-1 with TRBJ2-7, with TRBD1 identical over 11 bases. CDR1 is SQVTM and CDR2 is ANQGSEA in the germline V gene. V gave up 5 bases and J gave up 3 bases; unmatched junction bases: 9. The CDR3 length is 15 residues. The CDR3 loop reads CSVLPGQGVFYEQYF. CDR3 nucleotide sequence: TGCAGCGTTCTTCCGGGACAGGGGGTGTTCTACGAGCAGTACTTC.

The chain uses TRBV24-1 and TRBJ2-1; TRBD2 agrees at 7 bases. The CDR3 is 14 amino acids. CDR1 and CDR2 (germline): KGHDR, SFDVKD. V shed 9 bases and J 2 bases; nucleotides not matched to a gene: 6. CDR3 nucleotides: TGTGCCACCTCGGCTAGCGGCACCTACAATGAGCAGTTCTTC. Translated, it gives CATSASGTYNEQFF.

The chain recombines TRBV7-9 with TRBJ2-3; TRBD2 matches 10 bases. Germline CDR1 and CDR2: SEHNR and FQNEAQ (reference sequence). Germline trimming cut 5 bases from V and 6 bases from J; bases unmatched to any gene: 14. The CDR3 is 17 residues long. For the CDR3, the DNA is TGTGCCAGCAGCCCAAAACCGGGACTAGCGACTCAGGATACGCAGTATTTT. This gives the protein CASSPKPGLATQDTQYF.

This clonotype has a count of ten or more. The rearrangement joins TRBV12-3 or TRBV12-4 to TRBJ2-7; D not certain. CDR3 length: 15 amino acids. Deletions cut 5 bases from V and 4 bases from J, with 18 bases between. CDR3 sequence reads: CASSTDVSLFYEQYF. CDR3 sequence (DNA): TGTGCCAGCAGTACCGATGTTAGCCTCTTTTACGAGCAGTACTTC.

In its sample, this clonotype was seen many times. The chain is built from TRBV10-3 and TRBJ2-5; D is ambiguous. CDR1 and CDR2 (germline): ENHRY, SYGVKD. Trimming cost V 4 bases and J 5 bases, with 11 bases left between them. The CDR3 contains 13 residues. Here the CDR3 reads CAISGQSLETQYF. The CDR3 DNA reads as TGTGCCATCAGTGGGCAGTCCCTCGAGACCCAGTACTTC.

This clonotype was observed many times. This rearrangement joins TRBV30 to TRBJ2-7, with a tentative D call TRBD2 (6 bases). The length of the CDR3 is 11 residues. The V end was cut by 8 bases, the J end by 3 bases, with 11 bases between. Germline CDR1 GTSNPN, CDR2 SVGIG (reference sequence). The CDR3 coding sequence is TGTGCCGTGGGCGGGGACTACGAGCAGTACTTC. It codes for CAVGGDYEQYF. The full variable domain, in which reference TRBV30 and TRBJ2-7 provide the parts outside the CDR3, is SQTIHQWPATLVQPVGSPLSLECTVEGTSNPNLYWYRQAAGRGLQLLFYSVGIGQISSEVPQNLSASRPQDRQFILSSKKLLLSDSGFYLCAVGGDYEQYFGPGTRLTVT.

This clonotype was picked up a small number of times. The chain recombines TRBV24-1 with TRBJ2-3; D perhaps matches TRBD2 (6 bases). This CDR3 comprises 14 residues. Per germline, CDR1 KGHDR and CDR2 SFDVKD. V was pared by 3 bases and J by 4 bases, with 10 bases between. CDR3 sequence (DNA): TGTGCCACCAGTGATGCTAGGGAGGCAGATACGCAGTATTTT. Translated, it gives CATSDAREADTQYF.

The rearrangement uses TRBV11-3 and TRBJ2-7; 12 bases are a match to TRBD1. V trimming: 0 bases; J trimming: 5 bases; junction bases outside the gene matches: 2. The CDR3 has 15 residues. CDR1 SGHNT and CDR2 YENEEA come from the germline V gene. The CDR3 reads CASSLDGTGGNEQYF. As DNA, the CDR3 is TGTGCCAGCAGCTTAGATGGGACAGGGGGCAACGAGCAGTACTTC.

As for this clonotype: A read error is possible here, since a much larger clone lies one base away. This chain uses TRBV6-1 with TRBJ1-5; D call uncertain. CDR1 MNHNS and CDR2 SASEGT come from the germline V gene. The CDR3 is 12 amino acids. The chain's CDR3 is CASSVSNQPRHF. The CDR3 DNA follows: TGTGCCAGCAGTGTCAGCAATCAGCCCCGGCATTTT.

Ten or more counts support this clonotype. The chain carries TRBV3-1 and TRBJ2-5; 9 nucleotides line up with TRBD2. Germline values: CDR1 LGHDT, CDR2 YNNKEL (reference sequence). The CDR3 has 16 residues. Trimming removed 1 base from V and 4 bases from J; junction bases left unmatched: 7. CDR3 loop: CASSQGASGIGETQYF. CDR3 coding DNA: TGTGCCAGCAGCCAAGGGGCTAGCGGGATTGGAGAGACCCAGTACTTC.